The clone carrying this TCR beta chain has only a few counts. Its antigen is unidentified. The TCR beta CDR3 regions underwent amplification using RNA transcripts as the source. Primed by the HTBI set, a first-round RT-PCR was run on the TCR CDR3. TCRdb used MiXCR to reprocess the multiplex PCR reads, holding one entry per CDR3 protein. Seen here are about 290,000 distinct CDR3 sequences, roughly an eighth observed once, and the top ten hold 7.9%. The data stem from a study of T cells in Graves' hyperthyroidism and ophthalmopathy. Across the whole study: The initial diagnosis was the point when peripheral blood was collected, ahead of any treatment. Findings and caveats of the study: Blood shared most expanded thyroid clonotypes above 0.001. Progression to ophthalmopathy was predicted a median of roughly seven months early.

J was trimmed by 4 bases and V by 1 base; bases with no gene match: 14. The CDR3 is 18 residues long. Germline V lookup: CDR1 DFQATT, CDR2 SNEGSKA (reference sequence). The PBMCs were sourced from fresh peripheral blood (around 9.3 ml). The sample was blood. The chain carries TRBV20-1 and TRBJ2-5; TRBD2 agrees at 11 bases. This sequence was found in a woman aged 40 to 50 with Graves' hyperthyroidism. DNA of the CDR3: TGCAGTGCTAGAGCCCCACCGACTAGCGGGGACCCCCGAGAGACCCAGTACTTC. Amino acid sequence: CSARAPPTSGDPRETQYF.